This passage covers 21 T cell receptor beta chains from one sample sequenced in a study of blood T cell repertoires in COVID-19 (dated by TCRdb to the early 2020s). Receptor amplification or capture employed the immunoSEQ multiplex PCR assay. TCRdb re-hosts the immuneACCESS table, in-frame sequences only. Its copies lack some clones; in the studies checked, an unresolved V gene accounts for under half of them, and the cause for the rest is not known. A total of around 480,000 clones appear in this sample, approximately 88% of them only once. The top ten clones comprise roughly 12% of the sample. The source material was peripheral blood. These receptors came from a woman between 50 and 59 years old with COVID-19, enrolled during active disease.

This chain connects TRBV5-1 to TRBJ1-2; D remains ambiguous. The germline gives CDR1 SGHRS, CDR2 YFSETQ. This CDR3 has 13 residues. V was cut by 1 base and J by 2 bases, with 6 bases left in between. CDR3 DNA sequence: TGCGCCAGCAGCTTGTTATCGAACTATGGCTACACCTTC. Translation gives CASSLLSNYGYTF.

The CDR3 DNA is TGTGCCAGCAGTTCACCAACCCCACGGGTTGGCTACACCTTC. Its translation: CASSSPTPRVGYTF. V usage is TRBV28 and J usage is TRBJ1-2; D ambiguous. Germline V gene sequence: CDR1 MDHEN, CDR2 SYDVKM. This CDR3 has 14 amino acids. V gave up 4 bases and J gave up 7 bases, with 16 bases separating them.

The chain employs TRBV5-1 and TRBJ1-2; a weak D match, TRBD1 (5 bases). The CDR3 runs to 15 residues. Germline V gene lookup returns CDR1 SGHRS and CDR2 YFSETQ. The germline V and J ends were trimmed by 4 bases and 7 bases, with 20 bases remaining between them. This chain's CDR3 is CASSTRSRQGSGYTF. In nucleotides, the CDR3 is TGCGCCAGCAGCACCCGGAGTCGGCAGGGAAGTGGCTACACCTTC.

The CDR3 protein is CASSAGGGTEAFF. CDR3 in DNA: TGTGCCAGCAGCGCCGGGGGAGGCACTGAAGCTTTCTTT. The chain links TRBV9 to TRBJ1-1, with D possibly matching TRBD1 (5 bases). V shed 3 bases and J shed 4 bases, with 10 bases lying between them. From germline, CDR1 is SGDLS and CDR2 YYNGEE. This CDR3 spans 13 amino acids.

The gene calls are TRBV5-4 and TRBJ1-1; D is unresolved. The V end was cut by 2 bases, the J end by 5 bases, with 7 bases between. The germline V gene encodes CDR1 SGHNT and CDR2 YYREEE (reference sequence). This CDR3 spans 12 amino acids. CDR3 sequence reads: CASSFGVTEAFF. The CDR3 region has the DNA TGTGCCAGCAGCTTCGGGGTAACTGAAGCTTTCTTT.

V gene TRBV3-1 (or the pseudogene TRBV3-2) combines with J gene TRBJ1-2; D uncertain. With 3 bases removed from V and 5 bases from J, the gap between germline ends came to 10 bases. The CDR3 is made up of 13 amino acids. Germline V CDR1 and CDR2: LGHDT, YNNKEL (reference sequence). The CDR3 here is CASSQTEGYGYTF. CDR3 DNA: TGTGCCAGCAGCCAGACGGAGGGATATGGCTACACCTTC.

This rearrangement joins TRBV7-2 to TRBJ2-5, with D maybe TRBD2 (5 bases). Germline-derived CDR1 and CDR2 are SGHTA and FQGNSA. The CDR3 runs 17 residues. Trimming shortened V by 1 base and J by 3 bases, and 18 bases separated the two germline ends. CDR3 in amino acids: CASSLDLGGYVEETQYF. The CDR3 DNA sequence: TGTGCCAGCAGCTTAGATCTCGGAGGATATGTGGAAGAGACCCAGTACTTC. The full variable domain, in which reference TRBV7-2 and TRBJ2-5 provide the parts outside the CDR3, is GAGVSQSPSNKVTEKGKDVELRCDPISGHTALYWYRQSLGQGLEFLIYFQGNSAPDKSGLPSDRFSAERTGGSVSTLTIQRTQQEDSAVYLCASSLDLGGYVEETQYFGPGTRLLVL.

This clone was seen a single time. The chain joins TRBV7-2 to TRBJ1-2, with TRBD1 identical over 7 bases. The CDR3 runs 13 residues. Germline V gene sequence: CDR1 SGHTA, CDR2 FQGNSA. Trimming at V came to 8 bases and at J to 6 bases, leaving 9 bases not matched to a gene. In DNA form, the CDR3 reads TGTGCCAGCCTACCAGGGGGAAAAAATGGCTACACCTTC. Its translation: CASLPGGKNGYTF.

Written as DNA, the CDR3 is TGTGCCAGCAGCTCCAAGGTGGCAGGGGCTGGGGGTGAAGCTTTCTTT. This codes for CASSSKVAGAGGEAFF. The chain recombines TRBV7-2 with TRBJ1-1; TRBD1 is a possible D gene (6 bases). The CDR3 totals 16 residues. Trimming took 4 bases from V and 7 from J, leaving 22 bases between them. Germline CDR1 reads SGHTA; CDR2 reads FQGNSA.

The chain joins TRBV5-1 to TRBJ2-1; 7 nucleotides match TRBD1. This CDR3 contains 15 residues. V lost 4 bases, J lost 0 bases, and 4 bases stayed unmatched. In germline, CDR1 is SGHRS, CDR2 YFSETQ. The CDR3 DNA follows: TGCGCCAGCAGCCCTGACAGGGACTCCTACAATGAGCAGTTCTTC. Translating gives CASSPDRDSYNEQFF.

J is TRBJ1-2 and V is TRBV5-4; D may be TRBD1 (6 bases). The ends were cut back, 5 bases at V and 5 bases at J, with 10 bases in the middle. The CDR3 runs 12 residues. Per the germline V gene, CDR1 is SGHNT and CDR2 is YYREEE (reference sequence). The CDR3 sequence is CASSYTGYGYTF. The DNA of the CDR3 is TGTGCCAGCAGTTATACAGGGTATGGCTACACCTTC.

The rearrangement joins TRBV7-8 to TRBJ1-6, with 11 bases aligning to TRBD1. From germline, CDR1 is SGHVS and CDR2 FQNEAQ. The CDR3 covers 17 residues. Trimming took 1 base from V and 10 from J; bases not matched to a gene: 9. The CDR3 DNA follows: TGTGCCAGCAGCTTAGGGGCCGGGACAGGGGGTAGGTCACCCCTCCACTTT. Translation: CASSLGAGTGGRSPLHF.

Here the CDR3 reads CASSPRALQDTQYF. The DNA for the CDR3 is TGTGCCAGCTCACCGAGGGCCCTCCAAGATACGCAGTATTTT. The chain employs TRBV18 and TRBJ2-3, with D maybe TRBD2 (5 bases). The CDR3 sequence is 14 residues long. Deletions cut 3 bases from V and 5 bases from J, with 12 bases between. Germline CDR1 is KGHSH and CDR2 is LQKENI.

The chain employs TRBV24-1 and TRBJ2-7; TRBD2 matches at 12 bases. Germline CDR1 is KGHDR and CDR2 is SFDVKD. V lost 9 bases, J lost 3 bases, and 2 bases stayed unmatched. The CDR3 covers 13 residues. The CDR3 sequence: CATSSGGDYEQYF. DNA for the CDR3: TGTGCCACCTCTAGCGGGGGGGACTACGAGCAGTACTTC.

This clone was counted a few times. The chain links TRBV4-1 to TRBJ2-7; D may be TRBD1 (5 bases). This CDR3 contains 12 residues. V lost 4 bases to trimming and J lost 3 bases, with 7 bases between them. Germline V gene data show CDR1 as MGHRA and CDR2 as YSYEKL. In DNA form, the CDR3 reads TGCGCCAGCAGCCCTGACAGCTACGAGCAGTACTTC. Residues: CASSPDSYEQYF.

The chain recombines TRBV9 with TRBJ2-2; 7 nucleotides match TRBD1. The CDR3 has 16 residues. V trimming: 4 bases; J trimming: 0 bases; junction bases outside the gene matches: 6. Looked up from germline, CDR1 is SGDLS and CDR2 is YYNGEE. CDR3 region: CASSRTGATNTGELFF. CDR3 nucleotide sequence: TGTGCCAGCAGCAGGACAGGAGCTACGAACACCGGGGAGCTGTTTTTT.

This clone was recorded a few times. One end of the junction does not line up with germline, which may come from a read error. The rearrangement joins TRBV28 to TRBJ1-5; D unclear. CDR1 is MDHEN and CDR2 is SYDVKM in the germline V gene. This CDR3 comprises 16 residues. The CDR3 is CASSLSLGRAGQPQHF. For the CDR3, the DNA is TGTGCCAGCAGCTTATCCCTGGGGAGGGCGGGTCAGCCCCAGCATTTT.

CDR3 nucleotides: TGTGCCAGCAGCTTACTCCAGGGGGTGGGACCCCAGCATTTT. Translation: CASSLLQGVGPQHF. The rearrangement uses TRBV7-2 and TRBJ1-5; 7 positions match TRBD1. The V gene's germline CDR1 is SGHTA and CDR2 FQGNSA. CDR3 size: 14 residues. V lost 2 bases, J lost 10 bases, and 8 bases stayed unmatched.

The rearrangement links TRBV7-9 to TRBJ2-2; tentatively, D is TRBD2 (6 bases). V was clipped by 5 bases and J by 4 bases, with 23 bases between them. Germline lookup yields CDR1 SEHNR and CDR2 FQNEAQ (reference sequence). This CDR3 is built from 18 residues. The CDR3 is CASSPKQAFRESTGELFF. The DNA of the CDR3 is TGTGCCAGCAGCCCAAAACAGGCTTTTCGGGAGAGCACCGGGGAGCTGTTTTTT.

V is TRBV5-1 and J is TRBJ2-1; no definite D call. The CDR3 length is 12 residues. V was shortened by 1 base and J by 8 bases, with 7 bases between the two germline ends. CDR1 is SGHRS, CDR2 YFSETQ, per germline. CDR3 DNA sequence: TGCGCCAGCAGCTTGTTTGCGGATGAGCAGTTCTTC. This encodes CASSLFADEQFF.

The chain links TRBV7-8 to TRBJ1-2; D gene uncertain. The V end was cut by 8 bases, the J end by 2 bases, with 9 bases between. Germline assignment: CDR1 SGHVS and CDR2 FQNEAQ. This CDR3 comprises 12 residues. The CDR3 DNA sequence: TGTGCCAGCGGAGAAATCAACTATGGCTACACCTTC. Amino acid sequence: CASGEINYGYTF.